The T cell receptor (beta chain) under discussion was sequenced for a study of human T cells and chemical hapten exposure. The CDR3 totals 14 residues. V was pared by 4 bases and J by 3 bases, with 12 bases between. The V gene's germline CDR1 is SNHLY and CDR2 FYNNEI. Documented time point: patch test 1, 2 weeks after DPC sensitization. Treatment reported: therapeutic diphenylcyclopropenone sensitization with weekly scalp DPC. How the authors handled the data: TCR counts had a median of about 92,000 per sample and spanned about 23,224 to 690,600. TCRdb reprocessed the RACE reads with MiXCR, giving one entry per CDR3 protein. The V and J calls here are based on TCRdb, not the publication. The sample holds just under 350,000 distinct CDR3 sequences, around 7% seen once. General study findings and limits: TCRs above 1 in 1000 frequency stayed constant with DPC sensitization.

This clonotype has just a few counts. Its matching antigen is unknown. The TCR was taken from a woman between 18 and 29 years old with alopecia areata. Some clones in this sample may be carry-over from other donors' samples. Sequences were derived from whole blood, sampled in connection with sensitization to the hapten diphenylcyclopropenone (DPC). The chain uses TRBV2 and TRBJ1-2; D is undetermined. CDR3 sequence: CASSGRGFDYGYTF. The DNA for the CDR3 is TGTGCCAGCAGTGGGCGGGGATTCGACTATGGCTACACCTTC.